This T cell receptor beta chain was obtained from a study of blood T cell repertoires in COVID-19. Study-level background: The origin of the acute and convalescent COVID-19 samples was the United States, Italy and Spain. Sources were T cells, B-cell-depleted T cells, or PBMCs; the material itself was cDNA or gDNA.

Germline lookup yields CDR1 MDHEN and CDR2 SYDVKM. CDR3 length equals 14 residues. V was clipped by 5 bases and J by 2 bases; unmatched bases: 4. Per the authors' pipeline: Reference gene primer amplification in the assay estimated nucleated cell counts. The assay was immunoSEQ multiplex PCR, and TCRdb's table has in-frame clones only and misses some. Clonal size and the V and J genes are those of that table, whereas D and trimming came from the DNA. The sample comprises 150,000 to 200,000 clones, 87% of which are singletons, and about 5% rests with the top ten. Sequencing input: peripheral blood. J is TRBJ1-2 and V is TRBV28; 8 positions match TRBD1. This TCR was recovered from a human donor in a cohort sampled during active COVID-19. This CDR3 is CASSPRTGNYGYTF. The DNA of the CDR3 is TGTGCCAGCAGTCCCCGGACAGGGAACTATGGCTACACCTTC.